This passage covers 23 T cell receptor beta chains from one sample sequenced in a study of T cell repertoires in cytomegalovirus infection. No antigen is known for these receptors. One entry per CDR3 protein results from TCRdb running MiXCR on the reads. The table includes about 900,000 distinct CDR3 sequences, about a third detected once. Material: cultured CD8+ T cells from PBMCs, obtained from culture after CMV antigen stimulation. These receptors were taken from a human donor in good health (CMV status not recorded). Some clones in this sample may be carry-over from other donors' samples.

There are many counts of this clonotype. This chain joins TRBV7-3 and TRBJ1-2, with D possibly matching TRBD1 (5 bases). The CDR3 runs to 16 residues. Trimming took 0 bases from V and 2 from J, leaving 13 bases between them. Germline-derived CDR1 and CDR2 are SGHTA and FQGTGA. The CDR3 region has the DNA TGTGCCAGCAGCTTAACGGGGGAAGGAGGCAACTATGGCTACACCTTC. This gives the protein CASSLTGEGGNYGYTF.

This clonotype is a singleton in its sample. This rearrangement joins TRBV4-1 to TRBJ2-6; D may correspond to TRBD1 or TRBD2 (5 bases each). The CDR3 covers 18 residues. Germline values: CDR1 MGHRA, CDR2 YSYEKL. Trimming stripped 0 bases from V and 1 base from J, with 13 bases between. CDR3 loop: CASSQDSGTLSGANVLTF. The CDR3 coding sequence is TGCGCCAGCAGCCAAGATTCAGGGACCCTTTCTGGGGCCAACGTCCTGACTTTC.

Regarding this clonotype: Being one base from a much bigger clone, this may be a read error. The missing conserved phenylalanine or tryptophan at the end of this CDR3 makes a read error likely. The CDR3, as DNA: TGTGCCAGCAGCTTAGGGGGGCCCCAAGAGACCCAGTACCTC. Amino acids: CASSLGGPQETQYL. The rearrangement links TRBV7-6 to TRBJ2-5; D is perhaps TRBD1 (6 bases). CDR1 is SGHVS, CDR2 FNYEAQ, per germline. Trimming took 1 base from V and 1 from J, leaving 7 bases between them. There are 14 residues in the CDR3.

The V call is TRBV9, the J call TRBJ1-2; D is ambiguous. The V gene's germline CDR1 is SGDLS and CDR2 YYNGEE. V lost 3 bases, J lost 8 bases, and 11 bases lay in between. CDR3 length equals 12 residues. The CDR3 loop reads CASSAIPVGYTF. DNA of the CDR3: TGTGCCAGCAGCGCTATCCCCGTAGGCTACACCTTC.

This clonotype was observed many times. The rearrangement joins TRBV7-6 to TRBJ2-1; 9 positions match TRBD1. This CDR3 spans 16 amino acids. Trimming removed 4 bases from V and 4 bases from J; junction bases left unmatched: 8. Per germline, CDR1 SGHVS and CDR2 FNYEAQ. CDR3 sequence (DNA): TGTGCCAGCAGCTCCAAGACAGGGGGATTTTACAATGAGCAGTTCTTC. Its translation is CASSSKTGGFYNEQFF. The full variable domain, completed using reference TRBV7-6 and TRBJ2-1, is GAGVSQSPRYKVTKRGQDVALRCDPISGHVSLYWYRQALGQGPEFLTYFNYEAQQDKSGLPNDRFSAERPEGSISTLTIQRTEQRDSAMYRCASSSKTGGFYNEQFFGPGTRLTVL.

This clonotype was counted only a few times. The chain has TRBV4-3 and TRBJ2-5; either TRBD1 or TRBD2 may supply D (5 bases each). The CDR3 is 15 residues long. The V gene's germline CDR1 is LGHNA and CDR2 YSLEER. With 0 bases removed from V and 5 bases from J, the gap between germline ends came to 13 bases. The CDR3 nucleotides are TGCGCCAGCAGCCAAGATATCCGGGGCCTTGAGACCCAGTACTTC. Its protein is CASSQDIRGLETQYF.

There are a few counts of this clonotype. The chain has TRBV6-6 and TRBJ2-7, with D possibly being TRBD1 (6 bases). The CDR3 is 14 residues long. V lost 2 bases to trimming and J lost 3 bases, with 11 bases between them. CDR1 MNHNY and CDR2 SVGAGI come from the germline V gene (reference sequence). As DNA, the CDR3 is TGTGCCAGCAGTTACCTCGGACAGTACTACGAGCAGTACGTC. Its protein product is CASSYLGQYYEQYV.

V usage is TRBV28 and J usage is TRBJ2-7; the D gene is possibly TRBD2 (6 bases). This CDR3 has 14 residues. V dropped 4 bases and J dropped 3 bases, with 13 bases sitting between them. In germline, CDR1 is MDHEN, CDR2 SYDVKM. The CDR3 reads CASSSGIAVYEQYV. CDR3 in DNA: TGTGCCAGCAGTTCAGGTATAGCGGTCTACGAGCAGTACGTC.

This clonotype showed up many times. The chain carries TRBV7-2 and TRBJ2-3; the D gene is possibly TRBD2 (6 bases). Germline V gene sequence: CDR1 SGHTA, CDR2 FQGNSA. V lost 4 bases to trimming and J lost 0 bases, with 11 bases between them. There are 15 residues in the CDR3. DNA of the CDR3: TGTGCCAGCAGCTCGGACTACCTAAGCACAGATACGCAGTATTTT. Translation: CASSSDYLSTDTQYF.

Comments on this clonotype: A much larger clonotype is one base distant, so this may be a read error. The gene calls are TRBV7-2 and TRBJ1-5; 10 nucleotides agree with TRBD1. The CDR3 is made up of 12 amino acids. CDR1 and CDR2 from the germline V gene are SGHTA and FQGNSA. The V segment lost 5 bases and the J segment 16 bases; nucleotides outside the gene matches: 8. Written as DNA, the CDR3 is TGTACCAGCAGCGCGCCCGGGACAGGGGAACATTTT. Translated, it gives CTSSAPGTGEHF.

Concerning this clonotype: A single base separates this from a much larger clone, so it may be a read error. V is TRBV4-3 and J is TRBJ2-4; D might be TRBD1 (5 bases). The CDR3 consists of 15 residues. Per the germline V gene, CDR1 is LGHNA and CDR2 is YSLEER. The DNA for the CDR3 is TGCGCCAACAGCCAAACACAGGTGGCCAAAAACATTCAGTACTTC. Encoded protein: CANSQTQVAKNIQYF.

The CDR3 DNA sequence: TGTGCCAGCAGCGTAGGGGGCGGGACCGGGACAGATACGCAGTATTTT. This gives the protein CASSVGGGTGTDTQYF. This chain connects TRBV9 to TRBJ2-3, with D possibly TRBD2 on 6 matching bases. The CDR3 contains 16 residues. Germline-derived CDR1 and CDR2 are SGDLS and YYNGEE. V was cut by 0 bases and J by 3 bases, with 14 bases left in between.

In this sample, this clonotype turned up many times. The gene calls are TRBV6-6 and TRBJ1-2, with D uncertain. This CDR3 contains 13 residues. From germline, CDR1 is MNHNY and CDR2 SVGAGI (reference sequence). V shed 6 bases and J shed 4 bases, with 12 bases lying between them. CDR3 amino acids: CASSTPGFYGYTF. CDR3 DNA sequence: TGTGCCAGCAGCACGCCGGGATTCTATGGCTACACCTTC.

The gene calls are TRBV4-3 and TRBJ1-1, with unresolved D. Germline-derived CDR1 and CDR2 are LGHNA and YSLEER. Trimming cost V 3 bases and J 1 base, with 9 bases left between them. The CDR3 totals 14 residues. This chain's CDR3 is CASSQESWNTEAFF. In DNA, the CDR3 is TGCGCCAGCAGCCAGGAAAGTTGGAACACTGAAGCTTTCTTT.

Regarding this clonotype: A much larger clonotype is one base distant, so this may be a read error. DNA of the CDR3: TGTGTCAGCAGCTTGACCGGGACAGCGTACGAGCAGTACTTC. This sequence encodes CVSSLTGTAYEQYF. This chain connects TRBV7-9 to TRBJ2-7; 7 bases align to TRBD1. CDR3 length: 14 amino acids. Germline CDR1 and CDR2: SEHNR and FQNEAQ (reference sequence).

This chain links TRBV15 with TRBJ2-6; the D call may be TRBD1 or TRBD2 (5 bases each). Germline V CDR1 and CDR2: LNHNV, YYDKDF (reference sequence). The CDR3 loop spans 16 amino acids. V was clipped by 0 bases and J by 4 bases, with 10 bases between them. The CDR3: CATSRDPGTGANVLTF. Here the CDR3 DNA reads TGTGCCACCAGCAGAGATCCAGGGACCGGGGCCAACGTCCTGACTTTC.

This clonotype was detected a few times. The chain combines TRBV2 with TRBJ2-5; D may be TRBD2 (6 bases). CDR1 and CDR2 from the germline V gene are SNHLY and FYNNEI. The CDR3 runs to 11 residues. V was shortened by 6 bases and J by 14 bases, with 16 bases between the two germline ends. This chain's CDR3 is CASRGGTLLYF. The DNA of the CDR3 is TGTGCCAGCAGAGGTGGGACTCTCTTATACTTC.

The V call is TRBV25-1, the J call TRBJ2-3, with TRBD2 as a possible D gene (6 bases). The germline gives CDR1 MGHDK, CDR2 SYGVNS. The V gene lost 3 bases and the J gene lost 0 bases, with 16 bases spanning the gap. CDR3 length: 17 residues. The CDR3 here is CASSDDSGSVSTDTQYF. The CDR3 nucleotides read TGTGCCAGCAGTGACGACAGCGGGTCCGTTAGCACAGATACGCAGTATTTT.

This clonotype has more than one count but fewer than ten. CDR3 region: CASSQDTGNTGELFF. The CDR3, as DNA: TGCGCCAGCAGCCAAGATACGGGCAACACCGGGGAGCTGTTTTTT. The gene calls are TRBV4-3 and TRBJ2-2; D remains ambiguous. V lost 0 bases, J lost 2 bases, and 7 bases lay in between. Germline V gives CDR1 LGHNA, CDR2 YSLEER. The CDR3 sequence is 15 residues long.

This clonotype appeared many times. This chain links TRBV7-2 with TRBJ2-5; D is possibly TRBD1 (6 bases). V was cut by 1 base and J by 5 bases, with 11 bases left in between. This CDR3 region has 14 residues. The germline V gene has CDR1 SGHTA and CDR2 FQGNSA. CDR3 sequence (DNA): TGTGCCAGCAGCTTAGATTCAGGGGACGAGACCCAGTACTTC. Translating gives CASSLDSGDETQYF. Variable domain in full (rest from reference TRBV7-2 and TRBJ2-5): GAGVSQSPSNKVTEKGKDVELRCDPISGHTALYWYRQSLGQGLEFLIYFQGNSAPDKSGLPSDRFSAERTGGSVSTLTIQRTQQEDSAVYLCASSLDSGDETQYFGPGTRLLVL.

J is TRBJ2-4 and V is TRBV5-8, with 8 bases that match TRBD2. This CDR3 contains 18 residues. Germline CDR1 SGHTS, CDR2 YDEGEE. The V and J ends lost 0 bases and 0 bases, in that order; junction bases with no gene match: 8. Here the CDR3 reads CASSLGARAGGAKNIQYF. CDR3 DNA: TGTGCCAGCAGCTTGGGGGCTAGGGCGGGAGGAGCCAAAAACATTCAGTACTTC.

This chain links TRBV11-2 with TRBJ2-3; TRBD2 agrees at 7 bases. Per the germline V gene, CDR1 is SGHAT and CDR2 is FQNNGV. V dropped 5 bases and J dropped 0; count of bases not matched to a gene: 5. The CDR3 has 15 amino acids. CDR3 sequence reads: CASSKAGVSTDTQYF. The CDR3 DNA follows: TGTGCCAGCAGCAAGGCGGGGGTTAGCACAGATACGCAGTATTTT. The variable domain in full, completed from reference TRBV11-2 and TRBJ2-3, reads EAGVAQSPRYKIIEKRQSVAFWCNPISGHATLYWYQQILGQGPKLLIQFQNNGVVDDSQLPKDRFSAERLKGVDSTLKIQPAKLEDSAVYLCASSKAGVSTDTQYFGPGTRLTVL.

This chain uses TRBV7-6 with TRBJ2-7; D is uncertain. V was clipped by 4 bases and J by 7 bases, with 20 bases between them. The CDR3 has 15 residues. The germline gives CDR1 SGHVS, CDR2 FNYEAQ. As DNA, the CDR3 is TGTGCCAGCAGCTCCCGATGGACGGGCAACGGAGAGCAGTACTTC. Protein sequence: CASSSRWTGNGEQYF.